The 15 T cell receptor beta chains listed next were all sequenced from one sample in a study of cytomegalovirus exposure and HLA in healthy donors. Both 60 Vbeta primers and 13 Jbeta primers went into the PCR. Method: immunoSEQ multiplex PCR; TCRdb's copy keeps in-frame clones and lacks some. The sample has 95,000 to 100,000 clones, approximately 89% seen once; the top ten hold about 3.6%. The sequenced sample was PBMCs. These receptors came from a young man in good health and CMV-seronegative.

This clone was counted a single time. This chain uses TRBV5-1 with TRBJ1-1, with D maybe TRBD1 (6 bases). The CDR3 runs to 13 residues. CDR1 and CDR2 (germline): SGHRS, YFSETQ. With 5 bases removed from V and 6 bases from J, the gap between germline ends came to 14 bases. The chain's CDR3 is CASSSTGSAEAFF. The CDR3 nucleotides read TGCGCCAGCAGTTCAACAGGGTCTGCTGAAGCTTTCTTT.

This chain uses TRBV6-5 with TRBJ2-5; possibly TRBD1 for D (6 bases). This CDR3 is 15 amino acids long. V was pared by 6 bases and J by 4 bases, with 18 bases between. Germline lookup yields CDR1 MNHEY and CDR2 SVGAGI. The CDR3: CASSLSGASGETQYF. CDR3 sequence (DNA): TGTGCCAGCAGCCTCTCAGGGGCCTCCGGAGAGACCCAGTACTTC.

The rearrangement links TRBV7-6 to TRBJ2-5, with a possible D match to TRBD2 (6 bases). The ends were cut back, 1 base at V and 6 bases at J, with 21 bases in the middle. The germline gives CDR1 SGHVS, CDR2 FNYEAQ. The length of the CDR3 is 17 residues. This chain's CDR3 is CASSLDPPSVPQKTQYF. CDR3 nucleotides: TGTGCCAGCAGCTTAGACCCGCCTAGCGTCCCCCAGAAGACCCAGTACTTC.

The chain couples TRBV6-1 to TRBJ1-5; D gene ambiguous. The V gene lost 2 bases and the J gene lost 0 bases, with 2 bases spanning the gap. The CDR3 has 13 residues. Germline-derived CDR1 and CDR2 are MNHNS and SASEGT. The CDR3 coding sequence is TGTGCCAGCAGTGAACATAGCAATCAGCCCCAGCATTTT. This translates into CASSEHSNQPQHF.

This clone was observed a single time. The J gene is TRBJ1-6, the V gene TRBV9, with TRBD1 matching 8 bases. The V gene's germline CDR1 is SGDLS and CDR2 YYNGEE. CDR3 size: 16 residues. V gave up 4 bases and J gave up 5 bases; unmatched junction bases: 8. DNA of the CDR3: TGTGCCAGCAGCCCCTCAGGGGGCACAGATAATTCACCCCTCCACTTT. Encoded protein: CASSPSGGTDNSPLHF. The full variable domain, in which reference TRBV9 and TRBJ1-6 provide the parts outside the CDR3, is DSGVTQTPKHLITATGQRVTLRCSPRSGDLSVYWYQQSLDQGLQFLIQYYNGEERAKGNILERFSAQQFPDLHSELNLSSLELGDSALYFCASSPSGGTDNSPLHFGNGTRLTVT.

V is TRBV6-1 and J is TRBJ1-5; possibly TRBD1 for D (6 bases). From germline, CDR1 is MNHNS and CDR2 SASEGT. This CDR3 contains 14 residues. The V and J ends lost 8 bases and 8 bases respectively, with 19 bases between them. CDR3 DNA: TGTGCCAGCTCGGCTCCGGGACACGGTAAGCCCCAGCATTTT. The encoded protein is CASSAPGHGKPQHF.

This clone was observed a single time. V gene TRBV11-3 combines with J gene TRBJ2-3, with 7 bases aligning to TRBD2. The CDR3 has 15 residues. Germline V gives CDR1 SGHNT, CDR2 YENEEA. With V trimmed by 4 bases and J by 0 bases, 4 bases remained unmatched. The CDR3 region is CASSWGGTSTDTQYF. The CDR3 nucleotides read TGTGCCAGCAGCTGGGGGGGTACTAGCACAGATACGCAGTATTTT.

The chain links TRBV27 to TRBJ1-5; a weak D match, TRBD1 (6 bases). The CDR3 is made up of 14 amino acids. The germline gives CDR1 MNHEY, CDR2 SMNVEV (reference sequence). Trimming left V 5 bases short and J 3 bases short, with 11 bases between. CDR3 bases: TGTGCCAGCAGTCCAGGGGAGCTCAATCAGCCCCAGCATTTT. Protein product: CASSPGELNQPQHF.

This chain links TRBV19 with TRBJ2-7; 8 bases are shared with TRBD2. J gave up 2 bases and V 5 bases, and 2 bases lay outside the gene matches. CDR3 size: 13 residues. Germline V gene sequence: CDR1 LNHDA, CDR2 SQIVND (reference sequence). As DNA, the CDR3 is TGTGCCAGTAGTCCCGGGGGGGCCTACGAGCAGTACTTC. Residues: CASSPGGAYEQYF.

The DNA for the CDR3 is TGTGCCAGCAGTTACAGGGGGTCTGGTGGCTACACCTTC. Translating it yields CASSYRGSGGYTF. V usage is TRBV2 and J usage is TRBJ1-2; 8 bases fit TRBD1. This CDR3 is built from 13 residues. The trim removed 5 bases at V and 7 bases at J, leaving 6 bases unmatched. In germline, CDR1 is SNHLY, CDR2 FYNNEI.

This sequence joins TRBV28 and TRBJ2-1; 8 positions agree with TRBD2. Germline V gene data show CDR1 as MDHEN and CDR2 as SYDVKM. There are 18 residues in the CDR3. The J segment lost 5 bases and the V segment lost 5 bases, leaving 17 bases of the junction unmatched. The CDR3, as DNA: TGTGCCAGCAGTCCCCTTTTAAAACAGCGGGAGAGGGACAATGAGCAGTTCTTC. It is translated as CASSPLLKQRERDNEQFF. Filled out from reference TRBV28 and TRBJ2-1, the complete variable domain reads DVKVTQSSRYLVKRTGEKVFLECVQDMDHENMFWYRQDPGLGLRLIYFSYDVKMKEKGDIPEGYSVSREKKERFSLILESASTNQTSMYLCASSPLLKQRERDNEQFFGPGTRLTVL.

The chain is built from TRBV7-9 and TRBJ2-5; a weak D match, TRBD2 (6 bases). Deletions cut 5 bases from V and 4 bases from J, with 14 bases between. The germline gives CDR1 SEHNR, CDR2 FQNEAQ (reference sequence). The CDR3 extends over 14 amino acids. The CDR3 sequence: CASSQGGFLETQYF. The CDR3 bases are TGTGCCAGCAGCCAGGGAGGTTTTTTAGAGACCCAGTACTTC.

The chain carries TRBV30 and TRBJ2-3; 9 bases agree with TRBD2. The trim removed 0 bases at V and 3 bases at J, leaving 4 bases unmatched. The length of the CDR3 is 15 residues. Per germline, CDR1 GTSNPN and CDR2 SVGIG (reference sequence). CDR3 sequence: CAWSVKREETDTQYF. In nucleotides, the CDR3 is TGTGCCTGGAGTGTAAAGCGGGAGGAGACAGATACGCAGTATTTT.

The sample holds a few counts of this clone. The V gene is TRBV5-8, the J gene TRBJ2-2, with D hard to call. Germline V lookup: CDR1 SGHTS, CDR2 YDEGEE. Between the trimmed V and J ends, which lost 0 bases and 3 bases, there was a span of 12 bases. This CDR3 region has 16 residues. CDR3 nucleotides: TGTGCCAGCAGCTTGGTGGCAGGTGTAGACACCGGGGAGCTGTTTTTT. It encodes CASSLVAGVDTGELFF.

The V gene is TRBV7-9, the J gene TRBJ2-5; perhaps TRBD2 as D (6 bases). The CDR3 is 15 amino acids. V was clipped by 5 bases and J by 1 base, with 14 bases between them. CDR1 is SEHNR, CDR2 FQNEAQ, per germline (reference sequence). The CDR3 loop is CASSLPPGGQETQYF. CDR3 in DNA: TGTGCCAGCAGCCTACCTCCCGGGGGCCAAGAGACCCAGTACTTC.